This TCR beta chain originates from a study of identical twins (dated by TCRdb to 2016 to 2017). Concerning the study at large: TCR alpha and beta repertoires from monozygotic twins, unrelated adults of various ages and cord blood were deep-sequenced to test whether fetal clonotypes persist. To rule out contamination, replicate twin experiments were performed at different times with different library preparation protocols. Findings and caveats that apply to the study as a whole: Compared with coincidental sharing between unrelated individuals, out-of-frame TCR alpha sequences shared between twins had an excess of sequences with low generation probability. In monozygotic twins, recombination models systematically underestimated out-of-frame TCR alpha sharing, but the models matched the sharing seen between unrelated individuals. In beta out-of-frame sequences, excess twin sharing was weaker, because having fewer shared sequences lowered the signal-to-noise ratio. Fewer insertions were carried by abundant cord blood beta clonotypes, a similar but weaker trend appeared in young adult naive repertoires, and no such trend appeared in memory repertoires. Zero-insertion analyses could be partly confounded by invariant T cells such as MAIT and iNKT, although diverse VJ usage argued against such confounding for most clonotypes. Because the same donors could not be followed over many years, the conclusions depended on cross-sectional statistical analysis.

All donors were healthy Caucasians. The twin cohort comprised three pairs of female monozygotic twins, all aged about 18 to 29 years. CD4+ and CD8+ T cell populations were isolated with positive isolation kits from Invitrogen. Comments on this clonotype: Its cognate antigen has yet to be identified. One end of the junction varies from germline; a read error may be responsible.

Library construction relied on 5' RACE. Data came from an Illumina HiSeq 2000. Template switching introduced a universal primer binding site; the final cDNA contained a unique molecular identifier, enabling accurate counting of TCR cDNA molecules. First-strand cDNA for TCR alpha and beta chains was synthesized from specific primers in the conserved constant-segment region. To control for contamination, each cDNA library was double barcoded with a SMART-Mk sample barcode plus Illumina barcodes. TruSeq adapter sequences and Illumina sample barcodes were added in two successive PCR steps. The Illumina HiSeq platform was used with custom primers to sequence TCR alpha and beta cDNA libraries. Per the authors' processing: Raw reads were processed with MiGEC to extract unique molecular identifiers, and MiXCR was used to determine CDR3 positions. Recombination models were inferred per individual with the repgenHMM and IGoR tools using an EM algorithm. Shared clonotypes were analyzed with the tcR package in R, and sharing was normalized by the product of cloneset sizes. Out-of-frame nonproductive sequences were analyzed to study raw recombination free of thymic and clonal selection effects. TCRdb redid the processing of the public reads, applying fastp at Q25 and MiXCR, and retained in-frame beta chains. Each record represents a unique CDR3 protein, reported with the most common genes and DNA among its rows. It is TCRdb's table, rather than the study itself, that gives the V and J calls and clone size. This sample has around 490,000 distinct CDR3 sequences in its table, and about 20% of those were observed once. The ten largest clonotypes hold more than 0.4% of the sample.

The sample was also linked to a second study, of yellow fever vaccine responses in identical twins. As the second study states: According to the authors, the vaccine-induced T cell response in identical twins seemed to be partly convergent and partly specific to each individual. In the study, vaccine-responding T cell clones were precisely tracked in identical twins.

The TCR sequence derives from a woman between 18 and 29 years old in good health. Sequencing was performed on CD4+ T cells sorted from blood.

The bases are TGTGCCAGTAGTTTAGGTCAGGCCACAGATACGCAGTATTTT. Its protein reads: CASSLGQATDTQYF. This chain joins TRBV27 to TRBJ2-3; there is no confident call for the D gene. The CDR3 contains 14 residues, cysteine and phenylalanine counted. CDR3 DNA only is kept here, 42 bases in frame from base 1. From the germline V gene (reference sequence), CDR1 is MNHEY and CDR2 is SMNVEV.